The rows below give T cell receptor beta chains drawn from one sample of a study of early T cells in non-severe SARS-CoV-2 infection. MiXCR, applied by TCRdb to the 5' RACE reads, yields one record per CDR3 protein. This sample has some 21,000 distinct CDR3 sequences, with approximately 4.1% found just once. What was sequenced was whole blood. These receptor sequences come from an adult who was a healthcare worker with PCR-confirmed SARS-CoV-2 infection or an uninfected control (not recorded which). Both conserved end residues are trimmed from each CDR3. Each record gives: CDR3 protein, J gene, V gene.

CDR3: ASSESLGSTYEQY
J: TRBJ2-7
V: TRBV10-1

CDR3: ASSDGIGELF
J: TRBJ2-2
V: TRBV10-1

CDR3: ASSLEGPYNEQF
J: TRBJ2-1
V: TRBV5-1

CDR3: ASSLYRVEQF
J: TRBJ2-1
V: TRBV5-6

CDR3: SARDSASSNQPQH
J: TRBJ1-5
V: TRBV20-1

CDR3: ASSRPGGAYNSPLH
J: TRBJ1-6
V: TRBV7-6

CDR3: ASSPTGAGYNEQF
J: TRBJ2-1
V: TRBV7-6

CDR3: ASSQLFRDNQPQH
J: TRBJ1-5
V: TRBV4-1

CDR3: ASIAQGARTGELF
J: TRBJ2-2
V: TRBV7-2

CDR3: ATGQGAGELF
J: TRBJ2-2
V: TRBV19

CDR3: ASSLQGSGEQF
J: TRBJ2-1
V: TRBV5-4

CDR3: SAPTSGGVYNEQF
J: TRBJ2-1
V: TRBV20-1